This T cell receptor (beta chain) was sequenced for a study of blood T cell repertoires in COVID-19 (dated by TCRdb to about 2020). About the study as a whole: Samples covering the acute and convalescent phases of COVID-19 were provided by collaborators in the United States, Italy and Spain. Sample metadata almost always included a de-identified subject ID, COVID-19 status, age in years and sex. The material from the prospective study consisted of cDNA or gDNA derived from T cells, B-cell-depleted T cells, or PBMCs. The repertoires were made available in a free public database intended to serve as a resource for research on the immune response to SARS-CoV-2. The samples were drawn from the first 160 participants of the ongoing ImmuneRACE study and from 950 to 1,500 subjects provided by 6 global collaborators. Deeply sampled blood TCRbeta repertoires from subjects exposed to, actively infected with, or recovered from COVID-19 were included in the dataset. HLA class I and class II types, where available, came from metadata supplied by the sample provider rather than from assay-based typing. Study-level results and caveats: How much clinical and demographic metadata was included differed by source and by participant, and the metadata was provided uncurated.

V is cut back by 10 bases and J by 6 bases, with 7 bases in the junction unmatched. CDR1 WSHSY and CDR2 SAAADI are derived from the germline V gene. Counted from cysteine to phenylalanine, this CDR3 has 14 amino acids. The DNA shown is the 42-base CDR3, in frame from base 1. TCRbeta CDR3 regions were amplified from genomic DNA by means of the immunoSEQ Assay, a bias-controlled multiplex PCR. Processing in the source paper ran as follows. Within the assay, amplification of reference gene primers was used to estimate how many nucleated cells each sample contained. To quantify the absolute abundance of each unique TCRbeta CDR3 rearrangement, sequence reads were collapsed and filtered. Productive Simpson clonality was computed per sample as the square root of Simpson's diversity index over productive rearrangements. What TCRdb holds here is the immuneACCESS table cut down to in-frame rearrangements. Part of the clones is not present; checked against another copy, under half of the missing clones reflect an unresolved V gene, and the others are unexplained. That table supplies the V and J calls and clone size; D and trimming were determined from the DNA. The sample records approximately 220,000 clones, roughly 85% of which are singletons. About 19% of the sample belongs to the ten largest clones.

Turning to this clone: The specificity of this receptor is unknown. Base qualities are not at hand, and no much larger clone is one base apart.

Enrolling through a virtual design, the prospective study's participants ranged in age from roughly 18 to 95 years and lived across about two dozen United States geographic areas. In the prospective study, cohorts were assigned on the basis of participant-reported clinical history obtained from a screening survey and a study questionnaire. Recovered participants in ImmuneRACE Cohort 3 were defined as having two consecutive negative NP/OP PCR tests, clearance from a healthcare professional, or resolution of symptoms. In the prospective study, whole blood, serum and a nasopharyngeal or oropharyngeal swab were collected from each participant by mobile phlebotomists. Prospective study participants could optionally give additional blood draws and questionnaires over an approximately 2-month period. Blood samples from the prospective study were shipped frozen or at room temperature prior to DNA extraction.

The sequence is built from TRBV10-2 and TRBJ2-7; TRBD2 aligns with 15 central bases. The clonotype was recovered from a man aged 40-49 years who had recovered from COVID-19. The sequencing input was PBMCs or T cells enriched from blood (not recorded which). Here the CDR3 is given as CATGLAGGPGEQYF. The DNA is TGCGCCACCGGACTAGCGGGAGGGCCAGGCGAGCAGTACTTC.